This T cell receptor (beta chain) stems from a study of monozygotic twins with cystic fibrosis. Study-wide results and caveats: The repertoire was suggested to be naive-dominated, clonality median around 0.01.

In regard to this clone: Its matching antigen is unknown.

Sequencing used immunoSEQ multiplex PCR; TCRdb keeps in-frame clones, though not all of them. The sample holds 15,000 to 20,000 clones, 96% seen once. V lost 0 bases, J lost 0 bases, and 6 bases lay in between. The CDR3 extends over 14 amino acids. Germline V gene sequence: CDR1 KGHSH, CDR2 LQKENI. This receptor was taken from a girl aged 2 to 10 with cystic fibrosis. Sequencing was done on a sample of blood. The J gene is TRBJ2-7, the V gene TRBV18, with D possibly being TRBD2 (5 bases). The CDR3 loop reads CASSPPAGSYEQYF. CDR3 nucleotides: TGTGCCAGCTCACCACCGGCGGGCTCCTACGAGCAGTACTTC.